What follows are 28 T cell receptor beta chains derived from one specimen sequenced in a study of graft-versus-host responses after intestinal transplantation. The data were produced by immunoSEQ multiplex PCR, yet TCRdb's version contains in-frame clones alone and is incomplete. The table includes about 120,000 clones, 85% to 95% detected once. Their cognate antigens are unknown. Here the sequenced sample was unstimulated CD8+ T cells sorted from spleen or lymph node cells, taken before intestinal transplant. These receptors all stem from a human donor who received an intestinal transplant.

J is TRBJ2-7 and V is TRBV28; unclear D gene. The V and J ends lost 3 bases and 1 base respectively, with 10 bases between them. Germline loops: CDR1 MDHEN, CDR2 SYDVKM. The CDR3 spans 14 residues. The CDR3 sequence: CASSFLGGSYEQYF. In DNA form, the CDR3 reads TGTGCCAGCAGTTTCCTCGGCGGATCCTACGAGCAGTACTTC. The full variable domain, rest sourced from reference TRBV28 and TRBJ2-7, is DVKVTQSSRYLVKRTGEKVFLECVQDMDHENMFWYRQDPGLGLRLIYFSYDVKMKEKGDIPEGYSVSREKKERFSLILESASTNQTSMYLCASSFLGGSYEQYFGPGTRLTVT.

The V call is TRBV27, the J call TRBJ2-2; 7 bases line up with TRBD1. The V gene's germline CDR1 is MNHEY and CDR2 SMNVEV (reference sequence). The CDR3 has 17 amino acids. The ends lost 1 base at V and 0 bases at J; junction bases unmatched: 5. The CDR3 loop is CASSLWSGGPNTGELFF. The DNA of the CDR3 is TGTGCCAGCAGTTTATGGTCAGGGGGACCGAACACCGGGGAGCTGTTTTTT.

This rearrangement joins TRBV4-1 to TRBJ2-7, with D hard to call. V was pared by 8 bases and J by 4 bases, with 21 bases between. The CDR3 spans 15 residues. Germline CDR1 reads MGHRA; CDR2 reads YSYEKL. The CDR3 bases are TGCGCCAGCCGATTTATAACGTTCGTAGGGTACGAGCAGTACTTC. It is translated as CASRFITFVGYEQYF.

The J gene is TRBJ2-2, the V gene TRBV19, with D possibly being TRBD1 (5 bases). Deletions cut 4 bases from V and 2 bases from J, with 8 bases between. Germline CDR1 reads LNHDA; CDR2 reads SQIVND (reference sequence). This CDR3 has 14 amino acids. The CDR3 sequence is CASSTGHNTGELFF. The CDR3 DNA is TGTGCCAGTAGTACTGGACATAACACCGGGGAGCTGTTTTTT. Filled out from reference TRBV19 and TRBJ2-2, the complete variable domain reads DGGITQSPKYLFRKEGQNVTLSCEQNLNHDAMYWYRQDPGQGLRLIYYSQIVNDFQKGDIAEGYSVSREKKESFPLTVTSAQKNPTAFYLCASSTGHNTGELFFGEGSRLTVL.

The gene calls are TRBV6-5 and TRBJ2-7; 8 nucleotides align to TRBD2. The CDR3 is 15 residues long. V was pared by 2 bases and J by 1 base, with 4 bases of the junction left unmatched. Germline values: CDR1 MNHEY, CDR2 SVGAGI. The CDR3 loop reads CASSYKAGDSYEQYF. CDR3 in DNA: TGTGCCAGCAGTTACAAAGCGGGAGATTCCTACGAGCAGTACTTC.

The V and J genes are TRBV4-1 and TRBJ1-5; the match to TRBD1 covers 7 bases. The V gene's germline CDR1 is MGHRA and CDR2 YSYEKL. The CDR3 contains 13 residues. J lost 8 bases, V lost 4 bases, and 5 bases had no gene match. The CDR3 coding sequence is TGCGCCAGCAGCCTTAACAGGGGTAAGCCCCAGCATTTT. Residues: CASSLNRGKPQHF.

The rearrangement uses TRBV13 and TRBJ1-2; perhaps TRBD1 as D (5 bases). Germline values: CDR1 PRHDT, CDR2 FYEKMQ (reference sequence). The V end was cut by 1 base, the J end by 4 bases, with 10 bases between. This CDR3 contains 14 residues. CDR3 nucleotides: TGTGCCAGCAGCTTAGATACAGGAAGCTATGGCTACACCTTC. Its translation: CASSLDTGSYGYTF.

V usage is TRBV7-3 and J usage is TRBJ2-3; 13 nucleotides agree with TRBD2. Germline assignment: CDR1 SGHTA and CDR2 FQGTGA. The CDR3 covers 17 residues. The ends lost 1 base at V and 1 base at J; junction bases unmatched: 2. CDR3 in amino acids: CASSLKGLAGRTDTQYF. CDR3 coding DNA: TGTGCCAGCAGCTTAAAGGGACTAGCGGGACGCACAGATACGCAGTATTTT.

The J gene is TRBJ1-2, the V gene TRBV6-6; the match to TRBD1 covers 12 bases. The CDR3 contains 15 residues. CDR1 and CDR2 from the germline V gene are MNHNY and SVGAGI (reference sequence). With 5 bases clipped from V and 6 bases from J, the junction kept 7 bases outside the gene matches. As DNA, the CDR3 is TGTGCCAGCAGTCTAGGGACAGGGGGCATGGATGGCTACACCTTC. Encoded protein: CASSLGTGGMDGYTF.

This clone was seen only once. The rearrangement uses TRBV10-3 and TRBJ1-1; a possible D gene is TRBD1 (5 bases). Trimming took 8 bases from V and 4 from J, leaving 11 bases between them. This CDR3 contains 12 residues. Germline values: CDR1 ENHRY, CDR2 SYGVKD. In nucleotides, the CDR3 is TGTGCCATCGGGGGAGGGGCCACTGAAGCTTTCTTT. Translating it yields CAIGGGATEAFF.

V usage is TRBV28 and J usage is TRBJ1-5; 7 nucleotides align to TRBD1. The CDR3 sequence is 18 residues long. Losses at the gene ends were 2 bases for V and 2 bases for J; bases not matched to a gene: 12. Germline assignment: CDR1 MDHEN and CDR2 SYDVKM. Here the CDR3 reads CASSLIQGIQVGNQPQHF. CDR3 DNA sequence: TGTGCCAGCAGTTTAATACAGGGGATACAGGTGGGCAATCAGCCCCAGCATTTT.

The CDR3 loop reads CSVFVSSSYEQYF. CDR3 nucleotide sequence: TGCAGCGTTTTCGTTAGCTCTTCCTACGAGCAGTACTTC. This sequence joins TRBV29-1 and TRBJ2-7; D gene unclear. There are 13 residues in the CDR3. CDR1 is SQVTM and CDR2 is ANQGSEA in the germline V gene. V was shortened by 5 bases and J by 1 base, with 12 bases between the two germline ends.

This CDR3 reads CASSLGVRGDYNEQFF. CDR3 in DNA: TGTGCCAGCAGCTTAGGCGTCCGAGGGGACTACAATGAGCAGTTCTTC. The V gene is TRBV7-4, the J gene TRBJ2-1, with D tentatively TRBD1 or TRBD2 (5 bases each). The germline V gene has CDR1 SGHVT and CDR2 SQSDAQ. V lost 1 base and J lost 3, with 13 bases in between. The CDR3 is made up of 16 amino acids.

The chain recombines TRBV11-2 with TRBJ2-7, with D perhaps given as TRBD1 or TRBD2 (7 bases each). The CDR3 loop spans 15 amino acids. CDR1 and CDR2 from the germline V gene are SGHAT and FQNNGV. The V end lost 5 bases, the J end lost 4 bases, and 18 bases lay between the germline ends. The CDR3: CASSQLRGGRYEQYF. The CDR3 DNA reads as TGTGCCAGCAGCCAACTCAGGGGGGGGCGGTACGAGCAGTACTTC.

In the case of this clone: A read error may produce the germline difference seen at one junction end. The J gene is TRBJ1-5, the V gene TRBV19; no firm D call. This CDR3 contains 13 residues. Germline CDR1 is LNHDA and CDR2 is SQIVND (reference sequence). CDR3 bases: TGTGCCAGTAGTACTAAGCTGCTCCAGCTCCAGCATTTT. This sequence encodes CASSTKLLQLQHF.

For this clone: Other nucleotide sequences from this sample produce the same CDR3. The chain combines TRBV7-2 with TRBJ1-5; D possibly corresponds to TRBD1 (6 bases). V was clipped by 1 base and J by 7 bases, with 23 bases between them. CDR1 SGHTA and CDR2 FQGNSA come from the germline V gene. The CDR3 loop spans 18 amino acids. The CDR3 loop is CASSLDVYERLQGQPQHF. The CDR3 coding sequence is TGTGCCAGCAGCTTAGACGTATACGAGAGACTTCAGGGGCAGCCCCAGCATTTT.

The V gene is TRBV7-6, the J gene TRBJ1-1, with 11 bases aligning to TRBD1. This CDR3 has 13 amino acids. CDR1 and CDR2 (germline): SGHVS, FNYEAQ. Trimming at V came to 5 bases and at J to 4 bases, leaving 0 bases not matched to a gene. CDR3 in amino acids: CASSGTGGTEAFF. CDR3 DNA sequence: TGTGCCAGCAGCGGGACAGGGGGCACTGAAGCTTTCTTT.

The chain links TRBV27 to TRBJ2-7; D remains unclear. Trimming removed 2 bases at V and 3 bases at J, with 8 bases between. CDR1 and CDR2 from the germline V gene are MNHEY and SMNVEV (reference sequence). CDR3 length: 13 amino acids. The CDR3 loop is CASSLVGNYEQYF. The CDR3 DNA sequence: TGTGCCAGCAGTTTAGTAGGGAACTACGAGCAGTACTTC.

The chain links TRBV6-5 to TRBJ2-5; tentative D call: TRBD1 (5 bases). V shed 6 bases and J shed 2 bases, with 13 bases lying between them. The length of the CDR3 is 14 residues. In germline, CDR1 is MNHEY, CDR2 SVGAGI. Here the CDR3 reads CASRTRQFQETQYF. CDR3 sequence (DNA): TGTGCCAGCAGGACAAGACAGTTTCAAGAGACCCAGTACTTC.

This rearrangement joins TRBV30 to TRBJ2-5, with D possibly being TRBD1 or TRBD2 (5 bases each). Trimming stripped 4 bases from V and 3 bases from J, with 15 bases between. CDR1 and CDR2 (germline): GTSNPN, SVGIG (reference sequence). The CDR3 covers 14 residues. CDR3 bases: TGTGCCTGGACCCTAGGGGCGGGCGAAGAGACCCAGTACTTC. Protein product: CAWTLGAGEETQYF.

The V gene is TRBV6-5, the J gene TRBJ1-2; a weak D match, TRBD1 (5 bases). With 2 bases removed from V and 1 base from J, the gap between germline ends came to 11 bases. Germline V lookup: CDR1 MNHEY, CDR2 SVGAGI. The CDR3 is 15 amino acids. CDR3 coding DNA: TGTGCCAGCAGTTACGTAGGGGCTGTTAACTATGGCTACACCTTC. This sequence encodes CASSYVGAVNYGYTF.

The count of this clone is one. The chain carries TRBV5-6 and TRBJ2-7, with D unresolved. Trimming removed 3 bases at V and 1 base at J, with 11 bases between. Germline-derived CDR1 and CDR2 are SGHDT and YYEEEE. The CDR3 loop spans 14 amino acids. CDR3 DNA: TGTGCCAGCAGCTCAAGTGAAACATCCTACGAGCAGTACTTC. Its translation is CASSSSETSYEQYF.

V and J are TRBV29-1 and TRBJ2-2; D perhaps matches TRBD1 (6 bases). Germline CDR1 reads SQVTM; CDR2 reads ANQGSEA. Trimming removed 4 bases from V and 1 base from J, with 19 bases in between. The CDR3 extends over 17 amino acids. CDR3 in DNA: TGCAGCGTTGCCGGCAGCCTGGACAGCCGGAACACCGGGGAGCTGTTTTTT. Residues: CSVAGSLDSRNTGELFF.

The V and J genes are TRBV5-1 and TRBJ2-5; perhaps TRBD2 as D (6 bases). The assigned J gene may be wrong: the sequence end matches TRBJ2-7 better. This CDR3 contains 14 residues. The germline V gene encodes CDR1 SGHRS and CDR2 YFSETQ. In DNA, the CDR3 is TGCGCCAGCAGCTTGAACGGGGAGGCCTACGAGCAGTACTTC. Translating it yields CASSLNGEAYEQYF.

The chain joins TRBV4-1 to TRBJ2-3; 8 nucleotides align to TRBD2. Germline assignment: CDR1 MGHRA and CDR2 YSYEKL. The ends lost 1 base at V and 6 bases at J; junction bases unmatched: 9. The CDR3 contains 16 residues. CDR3 DNA: TGCGCCAGCAGCCAAGTTAGCGGGATAGACTTGGATACGCAGTATTTT. Protein: CASSQVSGIDLDTQYF.

V gene TRBV4-1 combines with J gene TRBJ1-1; no firm D call. The V end was cut by 0 bases, the J end by 6 bases, with 11 bases between. The germline V gene encodes CDR1 MGHRA and CDR2 YSYEKL. This CDR3 has 14 amino acids. This chain's CDR3 is CASSQDPLDAEAFF. The CDR3 coding sequence is TGCGCCAGCAGCCAAGATCCCTTGGACGCTGAAGCTTTCTTT.

The chain recombines TRBV27 with TRBJ1-5; no firm D call. This CDR3 region has 14 residues. Germline-derived CDR1 and CDR2 are MNHEY and SMNVEV (reference sequence). V gave up 3 bases and J gave up 0 bases, with 6 bases separating them. CDR3 nucleotides: TGTGCCAGCAGTTTTAAGTATAGCAATCAGCCCCAGCATTTT. Encoded protein: CASSFKYSNQPQHF.

The rearrangement uses TRBV9 and TRBJ1-2; D might be TRBD1 (5 bases). This CDR3 has 13 residues. CDR1 is SGDLS, CDR2 YYNGEE, per germline. V was clipped by 4 bases and J by 4 bases, with 11 bases between them. CDR3 in amino acids: CASSPNGGYGYTF. The CDR3 DNA reads TGTGCCAGCAGCCCCAACGGGGGCTATGGCTACACCTTC.